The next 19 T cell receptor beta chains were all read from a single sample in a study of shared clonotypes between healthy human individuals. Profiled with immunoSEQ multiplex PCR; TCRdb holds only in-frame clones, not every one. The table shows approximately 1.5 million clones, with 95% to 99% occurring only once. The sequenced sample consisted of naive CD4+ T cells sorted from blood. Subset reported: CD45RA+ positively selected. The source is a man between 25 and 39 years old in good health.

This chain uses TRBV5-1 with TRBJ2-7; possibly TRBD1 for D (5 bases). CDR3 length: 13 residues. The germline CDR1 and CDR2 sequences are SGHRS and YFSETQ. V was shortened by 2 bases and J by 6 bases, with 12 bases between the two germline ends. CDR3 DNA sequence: TGCGCCAGCAGCTTAGGACAACCCGGCGAGCAGTACTTC. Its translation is CASSLGQPGEQYF.

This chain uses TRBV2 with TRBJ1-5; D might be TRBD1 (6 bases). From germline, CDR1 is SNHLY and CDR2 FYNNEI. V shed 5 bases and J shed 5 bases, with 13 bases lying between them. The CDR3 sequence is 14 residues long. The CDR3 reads CASSTQGQDQPQHF. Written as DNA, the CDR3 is TGTGCCAGCAGTACCCAGGGGCAGGATCAGCCCCAGCATTTT.

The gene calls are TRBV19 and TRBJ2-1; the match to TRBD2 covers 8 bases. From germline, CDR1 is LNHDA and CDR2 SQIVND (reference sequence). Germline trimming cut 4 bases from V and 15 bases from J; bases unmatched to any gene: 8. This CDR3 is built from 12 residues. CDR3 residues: CASSKPGLVPFF. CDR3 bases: TGTGCCAGTAGTAAACCGGGACTAGTGCCGTTCTTC.

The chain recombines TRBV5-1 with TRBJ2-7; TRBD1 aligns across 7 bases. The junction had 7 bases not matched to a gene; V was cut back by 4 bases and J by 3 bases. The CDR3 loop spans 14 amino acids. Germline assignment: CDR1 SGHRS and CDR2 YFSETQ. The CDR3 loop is CASSPTGLNYEQYF. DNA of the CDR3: TGCGCCAGCAGCCCGACAGGGCTTAACTACGAGCAGTACTTC. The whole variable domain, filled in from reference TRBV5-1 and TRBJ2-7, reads KAGVTQTPRYLIKTRGQQVTLSCSPISGHRSVSWYQQTPGQGLQFLFEYFSETQRNKGNFPGRFSGRQFSNSRSEMNVSTLELGDSALYLCASSPTGLNYEQYFGPGTRLTVT.

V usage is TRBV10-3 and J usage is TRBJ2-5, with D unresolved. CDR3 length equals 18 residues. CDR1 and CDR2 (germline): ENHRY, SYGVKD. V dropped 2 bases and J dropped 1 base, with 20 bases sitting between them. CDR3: CAISEKVIDYALQETQYF. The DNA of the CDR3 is TGTGCCATCAGTGAGAAGGTCATTGATTACGCGCTCCAAGAGACCCAGTACTTC.

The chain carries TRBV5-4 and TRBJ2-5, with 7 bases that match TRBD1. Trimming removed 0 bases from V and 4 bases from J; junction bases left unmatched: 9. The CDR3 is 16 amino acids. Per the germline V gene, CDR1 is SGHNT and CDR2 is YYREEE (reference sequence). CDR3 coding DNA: TGTGCCAGCAGCTTGGTAAATAGGGGGCGCGGAGAGACCCAGTACTTC. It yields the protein CASSLVNRGRGETQYF.

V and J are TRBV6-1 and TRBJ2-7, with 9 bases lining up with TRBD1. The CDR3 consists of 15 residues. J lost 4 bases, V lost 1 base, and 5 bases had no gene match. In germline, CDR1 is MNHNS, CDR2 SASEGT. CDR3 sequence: CASSEGRQGEYEQYF. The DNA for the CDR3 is TGTGCCAGCAGTGAAGGTCGACAGGGGGAGTACGAGCAGTACTTC.

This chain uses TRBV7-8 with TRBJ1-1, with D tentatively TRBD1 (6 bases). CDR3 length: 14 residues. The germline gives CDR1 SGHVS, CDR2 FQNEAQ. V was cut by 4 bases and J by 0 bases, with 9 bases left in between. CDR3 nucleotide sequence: TGTGCCAGCAGCTACAGGGAGATGAACACTGAAGCTTTCTTT. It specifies CASSYREMNTEAFF.

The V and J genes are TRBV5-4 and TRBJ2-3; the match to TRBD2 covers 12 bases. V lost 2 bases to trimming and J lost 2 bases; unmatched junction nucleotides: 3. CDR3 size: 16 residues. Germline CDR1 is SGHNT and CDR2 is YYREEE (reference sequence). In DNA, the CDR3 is TGTGCCAGCAGCTTCCGACTAGCGGGGGTCACAGATACGCAGTATTTT. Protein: CASSFRLAGVTDTQYF.

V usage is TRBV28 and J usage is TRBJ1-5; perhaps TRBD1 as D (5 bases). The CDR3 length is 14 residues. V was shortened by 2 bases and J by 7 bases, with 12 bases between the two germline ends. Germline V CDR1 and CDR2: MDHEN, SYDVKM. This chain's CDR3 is CASSLTRGGQPQHF. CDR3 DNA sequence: TGTGCCAGCAGTTTAACTAGGGGTGGGCAGCCCCAGCATTTT.

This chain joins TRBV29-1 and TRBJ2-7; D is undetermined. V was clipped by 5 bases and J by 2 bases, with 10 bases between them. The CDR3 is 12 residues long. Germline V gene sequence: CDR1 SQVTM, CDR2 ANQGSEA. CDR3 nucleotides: TGCAGCGTTCGGAACAGAGCCTACGAGCAGTACTTC. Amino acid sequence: CSVRNRAYEQYF.

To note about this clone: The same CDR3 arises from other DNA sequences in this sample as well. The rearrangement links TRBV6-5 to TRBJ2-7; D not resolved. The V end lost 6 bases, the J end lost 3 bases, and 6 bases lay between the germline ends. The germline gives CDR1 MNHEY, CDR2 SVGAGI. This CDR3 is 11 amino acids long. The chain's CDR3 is CASSDVYEQYF. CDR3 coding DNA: TGTGCCAGCAGCGACGTCTACGAGCAGTACTTC.

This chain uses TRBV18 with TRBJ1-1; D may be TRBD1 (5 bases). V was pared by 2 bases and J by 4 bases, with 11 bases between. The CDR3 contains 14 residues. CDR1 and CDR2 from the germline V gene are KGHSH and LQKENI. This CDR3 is CASSPIHRTTEAFF. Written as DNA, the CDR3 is TGTGCCAGCTCACCAATACACAGGACCACTGAAGCTTTCTTT.

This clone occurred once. The CDR3 loop is CASSLSTTLTGTGGIVQYF. The DNA of the CDR3 is TGTGCCAGCAGCTTATCCACAACATTAACCGGGACAGGGGGCATAGTCCAGTACTTC. The rearrangement links TRBV5-5 to TRBJ2-5; 12 bases map to TRBD1. Germline V gene data show CDR1 as SGHKS and CDR2 as YYEKEE (reference sequence). The CDR3 has 19 amino acids. V was clipped by 2 bases and J by 10 bases; unmatched bases: 21.

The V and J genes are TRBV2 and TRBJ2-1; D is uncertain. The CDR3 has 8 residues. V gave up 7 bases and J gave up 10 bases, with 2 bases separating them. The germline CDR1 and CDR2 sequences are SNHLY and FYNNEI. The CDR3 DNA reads TGTGCCAGCAAGGAGCAGTTCTTC. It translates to CASKEQFF.

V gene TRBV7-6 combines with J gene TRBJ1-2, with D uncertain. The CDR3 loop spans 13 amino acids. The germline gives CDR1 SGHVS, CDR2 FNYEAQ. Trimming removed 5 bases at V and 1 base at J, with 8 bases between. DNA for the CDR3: TGTGCCAGCAGCCTTACACATAACTATGGCTACACCTTC. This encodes CASSLTHNYGYTF.

The CDR3 DNA reads TGTGCCAGCAGTTTATCGGGTGGGACAGGGGCCACGGGGCAGTACTTC. This codes for CASSLSGGTGATGQYF. The genes are TRBV27 and TRBJ2-7, with 10 bases fitting TRBD1. CDR1 is MNHEY, CDR2 SMNVEV, per germline (reference sequence). V was clipped by 0 bases and J by 9 bases; unmatched bases: 11. The CDR3 consists of 16 residues.

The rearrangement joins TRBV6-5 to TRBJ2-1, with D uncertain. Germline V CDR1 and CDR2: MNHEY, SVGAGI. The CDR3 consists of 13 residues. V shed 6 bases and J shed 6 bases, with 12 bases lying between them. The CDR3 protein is CASSRPIGNEQFF. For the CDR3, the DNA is TGTGCCAGCAGCCGCCCCATAGGCAATGAGCAGTTCTTC.

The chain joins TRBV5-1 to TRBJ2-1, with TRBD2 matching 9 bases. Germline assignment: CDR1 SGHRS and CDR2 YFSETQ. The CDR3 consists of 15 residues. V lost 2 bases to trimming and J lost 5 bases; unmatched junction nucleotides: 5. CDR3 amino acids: CASSLLAGTDNEQFF. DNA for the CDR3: TGCGCCAGCAGCTTACTAGCGGGCACAGACAATGAGCAGTTCTTC.